This entry features one TCR beta chain sequence. It has no known antigen specificity. There are no base qualities to consult, and no much larger clone falls within one base. Taken from cysteine to phenylalanine, the CDR3 has 16 residues. Only CDR3 DNA is held: 48 bases, read in frame from base 1. The germline V gene supplies CDR1 SGHAT and CDR2 FQNNGV. Trimming takes 8 bases from V and 4 bases from J, and the germline ends sit 23 bases apart. This sample stems from a study of CD8+ T cells in alopecia areata (dated by TCRdb to about 2018). As for the study more broadly: Treated patients were enrolled in an open-label pilot trial of oral tofacitinib, 5 to 10 mg twice daily, for moderate-to-severe alopecia areata. Patients received tofacitinib for 6 to 18 months and were then followed off drug for 6 months to check for delayed response and recurrence. TCRbeta CDR3 regions were amplified by immunoSEQ multiplex PCR using 35 Vbeta forward and 13 Jbeta reverse primers. RNA came from the PAXgene miRNA kit for fixed scalp, the miRNeasy kit for PBMCs, and the RNeasy kit for mouse skin. In both human patients and the C3H/HeJ mouse model, the study applied high-throughput TCRbeta sequencing to look at T cell clonal expansion in alopecia areata. Scalp tissue and sorted CD4+ and CD8+ peripheral blood T cells from patchy and totalis/universalis alopecia areata patients and from healthy controls were covered by human TCRbeta sequencing. Scalp clonality was compared among normal scalp (n=4), patchy alopecia areata scalp (n=8), and alopecia totalis/universalis scalp (n=8). The SALT score, which quantifies the percentage of affected scalp surface area, was used to measure disease severity in treated patients. Biopsies were taken from tofacitinib-treated patients at baseline and at 4 and 24 weeks of treatment, and a later scalp biopsy was taken in several of the tofacitinib-treated patients.

The research as a whole found: Compared with mice, TCR sequences shared between patients were less clear, possibly partly because of HLA diversity across the patient population. Resident alphabeta T cells in normal human skin are also sequenced, complicating scalp TCR repertoire analysis, unlike mouse skin dominated by gammadelta T cells. Lesional scalp, especially in alopecia totalis/universalis, showed higher clonality and more expanded CD8+ clones than normal scalp, suggesting antigenic drive. Many expanded lesional clones were found to persist in scalp and blood during tofacitinib treatment, and relapse after treatment cessation may be partly explained by this persistence. The treated cohort was small, with a single nonresponder, so links between baseline CD8+ expansion and response need larger studies. Tofacitinib significantly lowered scalp clonality and the number of expanded CD8+ clones among the top 100 scalp clones.

Receptor libraries were prepared by the immunoSEQ multiplex PCR assay. RNA was extracted from all samples and reverse transcribed into cDNA as template for TCR sequencing. SuperScript III was used to make first-strand cDNA, primed with a 2:1 mix of oligo-dT and random hexamers. A synthetic immune receptor repertoire was used to gauge amplification bias, and whatever bias remained was removed computationally. In the original analysis: After raw reads were preprocessed to remove errors, the CDR3 was defined following IMGT conventions as running from the conserved cysteine to phenylalanine. Clonality was calculated as 1 minus Shannon entropy normalized by log2 of the number of productive unique TCRs. Whether each scalp clone was CD4 or CD8 was inferred by checking scalp TCRbeta sequences against the CD4 and CD8 repertoires from sorted blood. TCRdb limited this immuneACCESS table to in-frame rearrangements with V and J called. A share of clones is missing; checked studies link under half to unresolved V genes, and the rest is unexplained. D and trimming come from the DNA, and the V and J calls and clone size come from that table. Within this sample are about 120,000 clones, with about 50% of them counted one time only. The ten largest clones take up approximately 0.5% of the sample.

The time point tag for this specimen amounts to: around 4 weeks on oral tofacitinib. Per the publication, the treatment or condition label means: oral pan-JAK inhibitor, 5-10 mg twice daily. From alopecia areata patients, peripheral blood was collected along with lesional scalp punch biopsies. PBMCs were isolated by density centrifugation and stained for CD3, CD4 and CD8, and CD4+ and CD8+ T cells were sorted on a FACSAria. This receptor chain uses TRBV11-2 and TRBJ1-1; perhaps TRBD1 is the D gene, with 6 bases matching. The source material was CD4+ T cells sorted from blood, sampled at week 4, from a patient treated with tofacitinib. This clonotype was obtained from a human donor with alopecia areata. The DNA is as follows: TGTGCCAGCCTCGCCCCCACACAGGGTCTGGGCACTGAAGCTTTCTTT. It codes for CASLAPTQGLGTEAFF.